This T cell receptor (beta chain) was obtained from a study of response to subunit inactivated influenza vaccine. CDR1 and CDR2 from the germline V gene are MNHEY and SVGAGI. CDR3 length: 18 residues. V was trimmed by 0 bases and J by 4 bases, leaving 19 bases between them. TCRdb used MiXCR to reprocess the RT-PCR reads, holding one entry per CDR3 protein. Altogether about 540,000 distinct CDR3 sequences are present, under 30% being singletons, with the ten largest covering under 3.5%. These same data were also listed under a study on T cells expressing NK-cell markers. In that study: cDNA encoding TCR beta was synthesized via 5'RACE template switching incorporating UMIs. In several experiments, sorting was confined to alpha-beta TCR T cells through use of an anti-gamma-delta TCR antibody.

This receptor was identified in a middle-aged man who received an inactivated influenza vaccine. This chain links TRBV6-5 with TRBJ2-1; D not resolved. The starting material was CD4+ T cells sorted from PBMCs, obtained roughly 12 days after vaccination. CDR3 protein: CASSYSNRWGKEYNEQFF. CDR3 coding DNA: TGTGCCAGCAGTTACTCGAATCGCTGGGGAAAGGAGTACAATGAGCAGTTCTTC.